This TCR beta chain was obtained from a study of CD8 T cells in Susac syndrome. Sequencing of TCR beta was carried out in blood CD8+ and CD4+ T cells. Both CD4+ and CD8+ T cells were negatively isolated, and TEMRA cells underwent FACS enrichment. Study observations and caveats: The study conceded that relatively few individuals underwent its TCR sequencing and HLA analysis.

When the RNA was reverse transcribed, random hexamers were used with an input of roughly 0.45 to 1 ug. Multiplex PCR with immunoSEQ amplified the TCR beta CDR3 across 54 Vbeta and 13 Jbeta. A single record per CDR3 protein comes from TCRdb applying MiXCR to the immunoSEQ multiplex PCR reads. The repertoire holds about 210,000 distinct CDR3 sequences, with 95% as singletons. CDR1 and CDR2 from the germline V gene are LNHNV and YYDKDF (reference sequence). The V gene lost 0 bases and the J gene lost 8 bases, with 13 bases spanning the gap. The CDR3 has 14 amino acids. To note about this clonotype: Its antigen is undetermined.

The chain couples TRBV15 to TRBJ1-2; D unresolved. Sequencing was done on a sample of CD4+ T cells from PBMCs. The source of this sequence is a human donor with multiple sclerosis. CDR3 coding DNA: TGTGCCACCAGCAGAGAAGTGGTCGGGGAAGGCTACACCTTC. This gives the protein CATSREVVGEGYTF.